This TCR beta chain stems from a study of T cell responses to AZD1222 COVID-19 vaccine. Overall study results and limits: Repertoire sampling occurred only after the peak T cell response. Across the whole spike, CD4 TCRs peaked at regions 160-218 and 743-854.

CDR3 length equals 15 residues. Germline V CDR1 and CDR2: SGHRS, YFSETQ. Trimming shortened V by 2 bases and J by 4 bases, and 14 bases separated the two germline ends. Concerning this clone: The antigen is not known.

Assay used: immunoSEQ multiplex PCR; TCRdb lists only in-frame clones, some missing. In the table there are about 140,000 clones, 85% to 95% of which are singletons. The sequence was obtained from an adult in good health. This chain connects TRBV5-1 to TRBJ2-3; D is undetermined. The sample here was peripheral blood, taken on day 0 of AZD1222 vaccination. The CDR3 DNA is TGCGCCAGCAGCTTCAGACTCGCCACGGCAGATACGCAGTATTTT. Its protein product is CASSFRLATADTQYF.